This T cell receptor beta chain is drawn from a study of identical twins. Whole-study findings and limits: Out-of-frame alpha sequences common to twins were enriched for low generation probability.

This clonotype turned up a few times. As yet, its antigen is unknown. It was template switching that added a universal primer site, and there were unique molecular identifiers on the cDNA. TCRdb re-called the 5' RACE reads with MiXCR, one entry per CDR3 protein. The data hold roughly 540,000 distinct CDR3 sequences, with roughly 21% observed a single time. Germline values: CDR1 MNHEY, CDR2 SVGAGI. CDR3 length: 14 amino acids. V was cut by 2 bases and J by 5 bases, with 10 bases left in between. There were only healthy Caucasians among the donors. The sample was also reused in another study, on T cells expressing NK-cell markers.

The sequence was obtained from a woman aged 18-29 years in good health. The sequenced sample was CD4+ T cells sorted from blood. J is TRBJ1-5 and V is TRBV6-5; no reliable D call. In DNA, the CDR3 is TGTGCCAGCAGTTACGGACCCCTCTATCAGCCCCAGCATTTT. This gives the protein CASSYGPLYQPQHF.